This T cell receptor beta chain comes out of a study of shared clonotypes between healthy human individuals. Study details: There were three CD4 naive, three CD4 memory, two CD8 naive and one CD8 memory plates per donor.

Overall study results and limits: The study sampled only blood, and tissue repertoires likely differ. A reduction in generation probabilities was seen for non-shared clonotypes relative to those shared by all four donors. What naive subsets generally showed was a larger estimated richness than memory subsets showed.

On this clone itself: The antigen is not known. Other DNA sequences in this sample translate to the same CDR3.

V shed 4 bases and J 4 bases; nucleotides not matched to a gene: 4. The CDR3 totals 15 residues. CDR1 and CDR2 (germline): SGHRS, YFSETQ. Generated by immunoSEQ multiplex PCR, the TCRdb table keeps only in-frame clones and is missing some. The sample includes millions of clones, approximately 92% of them seen just once. Sequencing was performed on naive CD4+ T cells sorted from blood. Subset: CD45RA+ positively selected. The TCR sequence derives from a man between 18 and 35 years old in good health. The chain combines TRBV5-1 with TRBJ2-1, with 11 bases aligning to TRBD2. The CDR3 sequence: CASSPGTSGYNEQFF. The CDR3 DNA reads TGCGCCAGCAGCCCGGGGACTAGCGGATACAATGAGCAGTTCTTC.